These 27 T cell receptor beta chains share one sample of origin, sequenced in a study of T cell repertoires in cytomegalovirus infection. In TCRdb, the reads were re-called with MiXCR into one record per CDR3 protein. The sample yields roughly 45,000 distinct CDR3 sequences, around 23% seen once. These receptors are not linked to any known antigen. Sample: CD8+ T cells from cultured PBMCs, taken from culture after CMV antigen stimulation. The receptors shown here come from a human donor in good health (CMV status not recorded). Some clones in this sample may be carry-over from other donors' samples.

The sample holds a few counts of this clonotype. The chain combines TRBV7-7 with TRBJ2-7; TRBD1 agrees at 10 bases. This CDR3 region has 15 residues. V shed 5 bases and J 5 bases; nucleotides not matched to a gene: 9. Looked up from germline, CDR1 is SSHAT and CDR2 is FNYEAQ (reference sequence). For the CDR3, the DNA is TGTGCCAGCAGCCGAGGGGACAGGGGTTACGACGAGCAGTACTTC. As protein: CASSRGDRGYDEQYF.

This clonotype was seen more than once but under ten times. The chain employs TRBV7-9 and TRBJ2-2; TRBD1 matches at 10 bases. The CDR3 runs 16 residues. The germline V gene has CDR1 SEHNR and CDR2 FQNEAQ (reference sequence). Trimming removed 4 bases from V and 5 bases from J; junction bases left unmatched: 7. CDR3 protein: CASSSKTGGFTGELFF. Written as DNA, the CDR3 is TGTGCCAGCAGCTCCAAGACAGGGGGCTTTACCGGGGAGCTGTTTTTT.

This clonotype has a handful of counts. This sequence joins TRBV4-2 and TRBJ2-5; possible D gene TRBD1, 6 bases. Germline CDR1 LGHNA, CDR2 YNFKEQ. The CDR3 runs to 14 residues. Trimming stripped 1 base from V and 7 bases from J, with 13 bases between. The CDR3 region has the DNA TGTGCCAGCAGCCAAGGACTCACCAGGGGGACCCAGTACTTC. Translation: CASSQGLTRGTQYF.

This rearrangement joins TRBV6-1 to TRBJ2-1; TRBD2 aligns across 9 bases. The J segment lost 10 bases and the V segment lost 8 bases, leaving 9 bases of the junction unmatched. The CDR3 runs 13 residues. Germline V gene lookup returns CDR1 MNHNS and CDR2 SASEGT. CDR3: CASAAGGPDEQFF. The CDR3 nucleotides read TGTGCCAGCGCGGCGGGGGGGCCTGACGAGCAGTTCTTC.

The chain is built from TRBV7-2 and TRBJ2-7; D is possibly TRBD1 (6 bases). Germline V gene data show CDR1 as SGHTA and CDR2 as FQGNSA. The CDR3 extends over 13 amino acids. V gave up 0 bases and J gave up 7 bases, with 10 bases separating them. CDR3 coding DNA: TGTGCCAGCAGCTTAGCGTGGGGGCGGGAGCAGTACTTC. Protein sequence: CASSLAWGREQYF.

V gene TRBV6-6 combines with J gene TRBJ2-5; no reliable D call. Germline CDR1 is MNHNY and CDR2 is SVGAGI (reference sequence). The germline V and J ends were trimmed by 4 bases and 5 bases, with 11 bases remaining between them. The CDR3 consists of 13 residues. The CDR3, as DNA: TGTGCCAGCAGTTCTCCTCCCAAGGAGACCCAGTACTTC. Its protein is CASSSPPKETQYF.

Only a few counts were recorded for this clonotype. The chain employs TRBV7-2 and TRBJ2-1; the match to TRBD2 covers 9 bases. V lost 2 bases, J lost 8 bases, and 19 bases stayed unmatched. Per germline, CDR1 SGHTA and CDR2 FQGNSA. The CDR3 runs 19 residues. Here the CDR3 DNA reads TGTGCCAGCAGCTTATCCCTTGCGGGGGGGCCGGTGGGAGCCGATGAGCAGTTCTTC. Translation: CASSLSLAGGPVGADEQFF.

This chain joins TRBV4-2 and TRBJ1-6, with D uncertain. Trimming pared 1 base from V and 6 bases from J, leaving 10 bases between. CDR1 LGHNA and CDR2 YNFKEQ come from the germline V gene. The CDR3 is 15 amino acids. The DNA for the CDR3 is TGTGCCAGCAGCCAAGGAGGAGGTGCTAATTCACCCCTCCACTTT. Translated: CASSQGGGANSPLHF.

This clonotype was counted only a few times. V gene TRBV7-2 combines with J gene TRBJ1-1, with D perhaps matching TRBD1 (6 bases). Trimming removed 1 base at V and 0 bases at J, with 12 bases between. The germline CDR1 and CDR2 sequences are SGHTA and FQGNSA. This CDR3 is 16 amino acids long. As DNA, the CDR3 is TGTGCCAGCAGCTTAGGGACAGCCAAGATGAACACTGAAGCTTTCTTT. This encodes CASSLGTAKMNTEAFF.

This clonotype was recorded many times. The V call is TRBV6-2 or TRBV6-3, the J call TRBJ2-1; 7 bases match TRBD1. CDR1 MNHEY and CDR2 SVGEGT come from the germline V gene. The CDR3 is 15 amino acids. V was pared by 0 bases and J by 6 bases, with 5 bases of the junction left unmatched. The CDR3 sequence: CASSYSLTGINEQFF. As DNA, the CDR3 is TGTGCCAGCAGTTACTCCCTGACAGGGATCAATGAGCAGTTCTTC.

CDR3 protein: CATLRRGGRETQYF. The CDR3, as DNA: TGTGCCACTTTACGGCGGGGGGGCCGAGAGACCCAGTACTTC. This sequence joins TRBV7-8 and TRBJ2-5; TRBD2 agrees at 9 bases. The CDR3 loop spans 14 amino acids. The J segment lost 4 bases and the V segment lost 10 bases, leaving 10 bases of the junction unmatched. Germline assignment: CDR1 SGHVS and CDR2 FQNEAQ.

In its sample, this clonotype was seen once. The chain has TRBV11-3 and TRBJ2-1; 14 bases agree with TRBD2. The CDR3 contains 19 residues. With V trimmed by 4 bases and J by 2 bases, 10 bases remained unmatched. The germline gives CDR1 SGHNT, CDR2 YENEEA. CDR3 loop: CASSSSSGTSGRTYNEQFF. CDR3 in DNA: TGTGCCAGCAGCTCTTCCTCCGGGACTAGCGGGAGAACCTACAATGAGCAGTTCTTC. Variable domain in full (rest from reference TRBV11-3 and TRBJ2-1): EAGVVQSPRYKIIEKKQPVAFWCNPISGHNTLYWYLQNLGQGPELLIRYENEEAVDDSQLPKDRFSAERLKGVDSTLKIQPAELGDSAVYLCASSSSSGTSGRTYNEQFFGPGTRLTVL.

This clonotype was seen at least ten times. The V gene is TRBV25-1, the J gene TRBJ2-3; D remains ambiguous. With 11 bases removed from V and 5 bases from J, the gap between germline ends came to 11 bases. From germline, CDR1 is MGHDK and CDR2 SYGVNS. The CDR3 totals 11 residues. DNA of the CDR3: TGTGCCGGCGCCTTTGGAGATACGCAGTATTTT. This translates into CAGAFGDTQYF.

The chain links TRBV25-1 to TRBJ1-5; D unresolved. V lost 3 bases and J lost 4, with 10 bases in between. From germline, CDR1 is MGHDK and CDR2 SYGVNS. The CDR3 has 14 residues. The CDR3: CASSDDNRNQPQHF. DNA for the CDR3: TGTGCCAGCAGTGATGACAACCGAAATCAGCCCCAGCATTTT.

In this sample, this clonotype turned up a few times. The chain carries TRBV9 and TRBJ1-2, with D tentatively TRBD1 (6 bases). Germline V gives CDR1 SGDLS, CDR2 YYNGEE. This CDR3 has 15 amino acids. V lost 3 bases and J 3 bases, leaving 15 bases between the germline ends. Here the CDR3 reads CASSAYPGDDYGYTF. CDR3 DNA sequence: TGTGCCAGCAGCGCTTACCCAGGGGACGACTATGGCTACACCTTC.

The chain is built from TRBV11-2 and TRBJ2-4; a possible D gene is TRBD1 (5 bases). The CDR3 covers 17 residues. Trimming cost V 2 bases and J 1 base, with 15 bases left between them. Germline CDR1 is SGHAT and CDR2 is FQNNGV. The CDR3 nucleotides read TGTGCCAGCAGCTTAAGTAGGGGTGGAAATGCCAAAAACATTCAGTACTTC. Amino acid sequence: CASSLSRGGNAKNIQYF.

This clonotype has only one observation. The chain has TRBV15 and TRBJ2-5; 9 bases match TRBD1. Per germline, CDR1 LNHNV and CDR2 YYDKDF (reference sequence). With 0 bases clipped from V and 7 bases from J, the junction kept 15 bases outside the gene matches. This CDR3 has 18 residues. The CDR3 nucleotides are TGTGCCACCAGCAGAGAAAGGTTAAGGACAGGGGATTCGGGGACCCAGTACTTC. As protein: CATSRERLRTGDSGTQYF.

The chain is built from TRBV27 and TRBJ1-1, with TRBD1 matching over 12 bases. The V gene's germline CDR1 is MNHEY and CDR2 SMNVEV (reference sequence). J gave up 5 bases and V 2 bases, and 3 bases lay outside the gene matches. The CDR3 runs to 15 residues. CDR3: CASSLGDRGLTEAFF. Written as DNA, the CDR3 is TGTGCCAGCAGTTTAGGGGACAGGGGGCTAACTGAAGCTTTCTTT.

This chain joins TRBV27 and TRBJ1-1, with 8 bases fitting TRBD1. The CDR3 is made up of 15 amino acids. Germline lookup yields CDR1 MNHEY and CDR2 SMNVEV (reference sequence). V lost 6 bases, J lost 2 bases, and 8 bases stayed unmatched. The CDR3 is CASSTRGQGNTEAFF. The CDR3 region has the DNA TGTGCCAGCAGCACACGTGGACAGGGAAACACTGAAGCTTTCTTT.

The genes are TRBV7-9 and TRBJ2-1; perhaps TRBD2 as D (5 bases). CDR1 and CDR2 (germline): SEHNR, FQNEAQ (reference sequence). The V and J ends lost 6 bases and 10 bases respectively, with 16 bases between them. CDR3 size: 13 residues. The CDR3 sequence: CASSTWGVWEQFF. Here the CDR3 DNA reads TGTGCCAGCAGTACGTGGGGAGTATGGGAGCAGTTCTTC.

V is TRBV4-1 and J is TRBJ1-2; 7 bases align to TRBD1. The junction had 5 bases not matched to a gene; V was cut back by 5 bases and J by 2 bases. Germline V gene sequence: CDR1 MGHRA, CDR2 YSYEKL. This CDR3 region has 14 residues. The CDR3 nucleotides read TGCGCCAGCAGCGGAGGGACAGCCAACTATGGCTACACCTTC. Translated: CASSGGTANYGYTF.

This clonotype appeared a few times. The V and J genes are TRBV7-7 and TRBJ2-2; 8 nucleotides agree with TRBD1. The CDR3 length is 16 residues. V shed 5 bases, J shed 2 bases, and the junction held 7 bases outside the gene matches. CDR1 SSHAT and CDR2 FNYEAQ come from the germline V gene (reference sequence). CDR3 DNA sequence: TGTGCCAGCAGCCTCACCGGACAGGGTAACACCGGGGAGCTGTTTTTT. Its translation: CASSLTGQGNTGELFF. Full variable domain (rest looked up from reference TRBV7-7 and TRBJ2-2): GAGVSQSPRYKVTKRGQDVTLRCDPISSHATLYWYQQALGQGPEFLTYFNYEAQPDKSGLPSDRFSAERPEGSISTLTIQRTEQRDSAMYRCASSLTGQGNTGELFFGEGSRLTVL.

The rearrangement uses TRBV6-5 and TRBJ2-1, with 11 bases that match TRBD2. V was clipped by 4 bases and J by 8 bases; unmatched bases: 4. Germline CDR1 MNHEY, CDR2 SVGAGI. This CDR3 is 14 amino acids long. The CDR3, as DNA: TGTGCCAGCAGTTCTGGACTAGCGGGCGATGAGCAGTTCTTC. Protein product: CASSSGLAGDEQFF.

This clonotype was picked up a small number of times. The chain recombines TRBV7-2 with TRBJ2-1; 7 nucleotides line up with TRBD1. With V trimmed by 6 bases and J by 5 bases, 7 bases remained unmatched. Germline V CDR1 and CDR2: SGHTA, FQGNSA. This CDR3 has 14 residues. Here the CDR3 DNA reads TGTGCCAGCAGAGAGAAGGGGGCCAACAATGAGCAGTTCTTC. Its translation: CASREKGANNEQFF.

CDR3 residues: CASSSRQTISSYEQYF. CDR3 sequence (DNA): TGTGCCAGCAGCTCCCGACAGACCATATCCTCCTACGAGCAGTACTTC. The rearrangement uses TRBV7-9 and TRBJ2-7; a weak D match, TRBD1 (5 bases). V was shortened by 4 bases and J by 0 bases, with 16 bases between the two germline ends. From germline, CDR1 is SEHNR and CDR2 FQNEAQ (reference sequence). The CDR3 runs to 16 residues.

This sequence joins TRBV6-2 or TRBV6-3 and TRBJ1-1, with 8 nucleotides matching TRBD1. The CDR3 totals 16 residues. Germline assignment: CDR1 MNHEY and CDR2 SVGEGT. The junction had 7 bases not matched to a gene; V was cut back by 2 bases and J by 2 bases. DNA of the CDR3: TGTGCCAGCAGTTACCCCAGGGGGCCATACAACACTGAAGCTTTCTTT. Translation gives CASSYPRGPYNTEAFF.

The gene calls are TRBV27 and TRBJ2-7, with 7 bases lining up with TRBD1. The V and J ends lost 4 bases and 11 bases, in that order; junction bases with no gene match: 5. CDR3 length: 11 residues. In germline, CDR1 is MNHEY, CDR2 SMNVEV (reference sequence). This CDR3 reads CASSYTGVEYF. The CDR3 DNA is TGTGCCAGCAGTTATACAGGGGTGGAGTACTTC.